Below are 9 T cell receptor beta chains sequenced from a single sample in a study of T cells after yellow fever vaccination. TCRdb itself ran the 5' RACE reads through MiXCR, one entry per CDR3 protein. The table has 620,000 or so distinct CDR3 sequences, roughly a sixth seen once; the top ten hold 15% to 20%. The input for sequencing was PBMCs, taken roughly 5 days after the first yellow fever vaccination. Every receptor here comes from a man between 18 and 29 years old who received the YFV17D yellow fever vaccine.

This clonotype has ten or more counts. The chain carries TRBV7-3 and TRBJ2-1, with 9 positions matching TRBD2. V was pared by 5 bases and J by 4 bases, with 9 bases of the junction left unmatched. Germline V CDR1 and CDR2: SGHTA, FQGTGA. CDR3 length: 16 amino acids. The CDR3 protein is CASSAHSGGAYNEQFF. CDR3 DNA: TGTGCCAGCAGCGCACATAGCGGGGGAGCTTACAATGAGCAGTTCTTC. Combining the CDR3 with reference TRBV7-3 and TRBJ2-1 gives the whole variable domain GAGVSQTPSNKVTEKGKYVELRCDPISGHTALYWYRQSLGQGPEFLIYFQGTGAADDSGLPNDRFFAVRPEGSVSTLKIQRTERGDSAVYLCASSAHSGGAYNEQFFGPGTRLTVL.

This chain joins TRBV10-1 and TRBJ1-1; the D gene is possibly TRBD1 (6 bases). The germline V and J ends were trimmed by 4 bases and 11 bases, with 17 bases remaining between them. The CDR3 is 13 amino acids. CDR1 and CDR2 from the germline V gene are WNHNN and SYGVQD (reference sequence). Here the CDR3 reads CASSVTGRGEAFF. The CDR3 nucleotides are TGCGCCAGCAGTGTTACGGGCAGGGGTGAGGCTTTCTTT.

This clonotype was counted only a few times. V gene TRBV3-1 combines with J gene TRBJ2-1; 8 bases are a match to TRBD2. With 4 bases clipped from V and 6 bases from J, the junction kept 5 bases outside the gene matches. The CDR3 covers 14 residues. Germline V lookup: CDR1 LGHDT, CDR2 YNNKEL (reference sequence). The CDR3 loop reads CASSPPGTSNEQFF. The CDR3 coding sequence is TGTGCCAGCAGCCCCCCCGGGACTAGCAATGAGCAGTTCTTC.

The chain uses TRBV6-1 and TRBJ1-2; D may be TRBD1 (5 bases). Germline-derived CDR1 and CDR2 are MNHNS and SASEGT. V gave up 6 bases and J gave up 5 bases, with 25 bases separating them. The CDR3 is 17 amino acids. For the CDR3, the DNA is TGTGCCAGCAGAAGAGGGAGACAGCTTCAGACAAAGTATGGCTACACCTTC. Protein sequence: CASRRGRQLQTKYGYTF.

The V call is TRBV20-1, the J call TRBJ2-5; weak D call: TRBD2 (7 bases). CDR3 size: 13 residues. The germline CDR1 and CDR2 sequences are DFQATT and SNEGSKA (reference sequence). V dropped 5 bases and J dropped 4 bases, with 14 bases sitting between them. CDR3 sequence: CSAPGAGAETQYF. In DNA, the CDR3 is TGCAGTGCTCCCGGCGCGGGGGCAGAGACCCAGTACTTC.

The rearrangement uses TRBV20-1 and TRBJ1-2, with 10 positions matching TRBD1. The CDR3 spans 13 residues. With 3 bases clipped from V and 4 bases from J, the junction kept 2 bases outside the gene matches. The V gene's germline CDR1 is DFQATT and CDR2 SNEGSKA (reference sequence). DNA for the CDR3: TGCAGTGCTAGTGGGACAGGGGCCTATGGCTACACCTTC. This translates into CSASGTGAYGYTF.

CDR3 in DNA: TGTGCCACCAGTGACTCCACATGGCGGGGCCAAGAGACCCAGTACTTC. Encoded protein: CATSDSTWRGQETQYF. This rearrangement joins TRBV24-1 to TRBJ2-5, with TRBD2 as a possible D gene (6 bases). Trimming left V 4 bases short and J 1 base short, with 15 bases between. Germline V gives CDR1 KGHDR, CDR2 SFDVKD. The CDR3 has 16 amino acids.

This chain joins TRBV18 and TRBJ1-4, with D tentatively TRBD1 (5 bases). Germline V lookup: CDR1 KGHSH, CDR2 LQKENI. Trimming removed 3 bases from V and 1 base from J, with 9 bases in between. This CDR3 is 15 amino acids long. The CDR3, as DNA: TGTGCCAGCTCACCCGGCAGGGAAACTAATGAAAAACTGTTTTTT. Its protein is CASSPGRETNEKLFF.

This clonotype appeared a few times. The chain is built from TRBV6-1 and TRBJ1-5, with D tentatively TRBD1 (5 bases). The germline gives CDR1 MNHNS, CDR2 SASEGT. This CDR3 has 13 amino acids. V was shortened by 6 bases and J by 11 bases, with 17 bases between the two germline ends. The CDR3 DNA reads as TGTGCCAGCAGGACTAGACAGTCTAAGGCCCAGCATTTT. Translation: CASRTRQSKAQHF.